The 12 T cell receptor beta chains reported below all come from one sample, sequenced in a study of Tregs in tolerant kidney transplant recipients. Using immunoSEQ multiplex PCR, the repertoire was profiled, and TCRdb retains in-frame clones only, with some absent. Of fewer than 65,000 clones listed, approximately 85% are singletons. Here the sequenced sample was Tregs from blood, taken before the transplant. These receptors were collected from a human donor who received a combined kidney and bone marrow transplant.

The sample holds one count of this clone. This CDR3 is CASSQGVPGGYTF. The CDR3 nucleotides read TGCGCCAGCAGCCAAGGGGTTCCGGGGGGCTACACCTTC. The gene calls are TRBV4-1 and TRBJ1-2; D unresolved. Germline-derived CDR1 and CDR2 are MGHRA and YSYEKL. This CDR3 region has 13 residues. V was pared by 1 base and J by 8 bases, with 11 bases between.

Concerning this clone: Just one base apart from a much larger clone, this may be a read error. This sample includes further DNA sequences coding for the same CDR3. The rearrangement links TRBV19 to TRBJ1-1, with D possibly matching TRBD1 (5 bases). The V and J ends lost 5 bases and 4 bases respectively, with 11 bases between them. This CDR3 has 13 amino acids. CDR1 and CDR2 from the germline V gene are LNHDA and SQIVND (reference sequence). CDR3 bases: TGTGCCAGTAGTCCGCAGGGACGCACTGAAGCTTTCTTT. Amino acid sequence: CASSPQGRTEAFF.

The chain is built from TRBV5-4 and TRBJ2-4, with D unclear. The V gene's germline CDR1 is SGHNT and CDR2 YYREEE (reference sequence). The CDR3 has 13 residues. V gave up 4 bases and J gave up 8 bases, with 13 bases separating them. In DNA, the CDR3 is TGTGCCAGCAGCCCTTCTGCTTCGGACATTCAGTACTTC. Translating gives CASSPSASDIQYF.

DNA for the CDR3: TGTGCCAGTAGTATGCGCAATAAGGGACTAGGACTCACCGGGGAGCTGTTTTTT. Translating gives CASSMRNKGLGLTGELFF. The chain has TRBV19 and TRBJ2-2, with 8 positions matching TRBD2. The germline V gene has CDR1 LNHDA and CDR2 SQIVND (reference sequence). There are 18 residues in the CDR3. The V segment lost 3 bases and the J segment 4 bases; nucleotides outside the gene matches: 13.

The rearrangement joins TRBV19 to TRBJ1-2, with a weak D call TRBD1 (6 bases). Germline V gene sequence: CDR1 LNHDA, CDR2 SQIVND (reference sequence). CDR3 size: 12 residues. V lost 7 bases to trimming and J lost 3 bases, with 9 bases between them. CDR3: CASTGQHYGYTF. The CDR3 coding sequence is TGTGCCAGTACCGGACAGCACTATGGCTACACCTTC.

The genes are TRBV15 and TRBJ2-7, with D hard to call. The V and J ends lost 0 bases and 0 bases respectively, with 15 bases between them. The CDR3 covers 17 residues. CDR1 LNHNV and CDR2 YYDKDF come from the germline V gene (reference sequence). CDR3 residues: CATSRDRFRLSSYEQYF. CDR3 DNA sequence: TGTGCCACCAGCAGAGACAGGTTCCGGCTTAGCTCCTACGAGCAGTACTTC.

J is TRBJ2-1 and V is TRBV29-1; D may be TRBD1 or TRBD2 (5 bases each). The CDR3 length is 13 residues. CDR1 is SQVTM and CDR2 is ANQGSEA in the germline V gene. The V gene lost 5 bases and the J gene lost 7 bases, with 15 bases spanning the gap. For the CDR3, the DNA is TGCAGCGTTCTGGGGCGAGGCGGGAATGAGCAGTTCTTC. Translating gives CSVLGRGGNEQFF.

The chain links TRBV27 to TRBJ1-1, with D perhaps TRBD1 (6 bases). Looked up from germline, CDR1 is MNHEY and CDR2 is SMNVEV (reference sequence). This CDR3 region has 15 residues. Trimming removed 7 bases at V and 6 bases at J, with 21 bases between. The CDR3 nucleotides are TGTGCCAGCAACGTGGGAGACAGGTCTGGCGCTGAAGCTTTCTTT. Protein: CASNVGDRSGAEAFF.

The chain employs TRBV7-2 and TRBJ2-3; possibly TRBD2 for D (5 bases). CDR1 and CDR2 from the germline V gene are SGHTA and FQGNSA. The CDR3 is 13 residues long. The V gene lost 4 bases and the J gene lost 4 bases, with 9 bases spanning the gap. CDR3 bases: TGTGCCAGCAGCTCCGGGGTAGCAGATACGCAGTATTTT. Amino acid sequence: CASSSGVADTQYF.

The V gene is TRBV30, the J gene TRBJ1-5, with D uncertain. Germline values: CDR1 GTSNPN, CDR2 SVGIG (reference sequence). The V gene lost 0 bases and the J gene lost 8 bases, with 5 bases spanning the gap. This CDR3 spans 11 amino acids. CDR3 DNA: TGTGCCTGGAGTGTGGGAGAGCCCCAGCATTTT. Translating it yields CAWSVGEPQHF.

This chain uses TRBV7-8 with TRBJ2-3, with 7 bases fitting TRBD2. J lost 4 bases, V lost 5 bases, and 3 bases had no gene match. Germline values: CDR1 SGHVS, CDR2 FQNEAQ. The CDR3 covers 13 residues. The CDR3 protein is CASSATSADTQYF. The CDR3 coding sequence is TGTGCCAGCAGCGCTACTAGCGCAGATACGCAGTATTTT. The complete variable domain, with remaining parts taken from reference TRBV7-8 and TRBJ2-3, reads GAGVSQSPRYKVAKRGQDVALRCDPISGHVSLFWYQQALGQGPEFLTYFQNEAQLDKSGLPSDRFFAERPEGSVSTLKIQRTQQEDSAVYLCASSATSADTQYFGPGTRLTVL.

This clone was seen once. CDR3 sequence: CASSFRRHEQYF. CDR3 DNA: TGTGCCAGCAGCTTTAGACGGCATGAGCAGTACTTC. This rearrangement joins TRBV5-6 to TRBJ2-7; D gene uncertain. Germline V gene sequence: CDR1 SGHDT, CDR2 YYEEEE. V lost 2 bases to trimming and J lost 7 bases, with 10 bases between them. CDR3 size: 12 residues.